Listed here are 20 T cell receptor beta chains from one sample, sequenced in a study of blood T cell repertoires in COVID-19. Method: immunoSEQ multiplex PCR; TCRdb's copy keeps in-frame clones and lacks some. The sample carries over 130,000 clones, approximately 80% recorded once. Input material: peripheral blood. The receptors stem from a woman of 80 years or more with active or convalescent COVID-19.

The chain couples TRBV30 to TRBJ1-2, with TRBD1 as a possible D gene (5 bases). The CDR3 has 13 amino acids. Germline lookup yields CDR1 GTSNPN and CDR2 SVGIG (reference sequence). V lost 3 bases and J lost 8, with 16 bases in between. The DNA for the CDR3 is TGTGCCTGGAGGGGGCCGGAGGGATTCGGCTACACCTTC. It yields the protein CAWRGPEGFGYTF.

The rearrangement links TRBV7-2 to TRBJ1-4, with D uncertain. Trimming removed 5 bases from V and 3 bases from J, with 10 bases in between. CDR1 is SGHTA and CDR2 is FQGNSA in the germline V gene. This CDR3 has 14 residues. The CDR3 here is CASSLRASNEKLFF. The CDR3 region has the DNA TGTGCCAGCAGCCTGAGGGCATCTAATGAAAAACTGTTTTTT.

This chain connects TRBV7-9 to TRBJ2-2; D is unresolved. Germline values: CDR1 SEHNR, CDR2 FQNEAQ (reference sequence). The CDR3 contains 12 residues. V lost 4 bases and J lost 6, with 6 bases in between. The CDR3 sequence is CASSSNSGELFF. The CDR3 region has the DNA TGTGCCAGCAGCTCAAATTCCGGGGAGCTGTTTTTT.

The V and J genes are TRBV6-5 and TRBJ1-6; TRBD1 aligns across 7 bases. Germline CDR1 MNHEY, CDR2 SVGAGI. V lost 0 bases, J lost 10 bases, and 6 bases stayed unmatched. The CDR3 is 15 residues long. The CDR3 region is CASSYSRQGGSPLHF. CDR3 in DNA: TGTGCCAGCAGTTACTCGCGACAGGGTGGGTCACCCCTCCACTTT.

This clone was found a few times. The gene calls are TRBV7-8 and TRBJ2-2; TRBD2 aligns across 9 bases. The CDR3 totals 16 residues. The V segment lost 0 bases and the J segment 9 bases; nucleotides outside the gene matches: 8. CDR1 SGHVS and CDR2 FQNEAQ come from the germline V gene. Here the CDR3 DNA reads TGTGCCAGCAGCTTAGCAAGCGGGGGGTCTTCCCGGGAGCTGTTTTTT. Translating gives CASSLASGGSSRELFF. Supplemented by reference TRBV7-8 and TRBJ2-2, the full variable domain reads GAGVSQSPRYKVAKRGQDVALRCDPISGHVSLFWYQQALGQGPEFLTYFQNEAQLDKSGLPSDRFFAERPEGSVSTLKIQRTQQEDSAVYLCASSLASGGSSRELFFGEGSRLTVL.

The chain uses TRBV21-1 and TRBJ2-7; the D call of TRBD1 is as the table states it, not checked on the DNA. TRBV21-1 is labeled a pseudogene. The CDR3 extends over 12 amino acids. The CDR3 here is CASSKGPHEQYF. CDR3 in DNA: TGTGCCAGCAGCAAAGGGCCCCACGAGCAGTACTTC.

The chain combines TRBV30 with TRBJ2-7; a weak D match, TRBD2 (6 bases). Trimming stripped 3 bases from V and 9 bases from J, with 15 bases between. The germline gives CDR1 GTSNPN, CDR2 SVGIG (reference sequence). The CDR3 runs 12 residues. Here the CDR3 reads CAWSPGALGQYF. In nucleotides, the CDR3 is TGTGCCTGGAGCCCGGGAGCCTTGGGGCAGTACTTC.

The chain carries TRBV28 and TRBJ1-4, with TRBD1 matching 7 bases. The CDR3 runs to 17 residues. V dropped 6 bases and J dropped 0; count of bases not matched to a gene: 10. Per the germline V gene, CDR1 is MDHEN and CDR2 is SYDVKM. CDR3 region: CASRYNRGWATNEKLFF. The CDR3 nucleotides are TGTGCCAGCAGGTACAACAGGGGTTGGGCAACTAATGAAAAACTGTTTTTT.

This clone was found once. V and J are TRBV6-5 and TRBJ1-2; 7 nucleotides agree with TRBD1. V was clipped by 0 bases and J by 5 bases; unmatched bases: 3. CDR3 length: 14 residues. Germline CDR1 reads MNHEY; CDR2 reads SVGAGI. CDR3 sequence reads: CASSYSTGRYGYTF. The CDR3 DNA sequence: TGTGCCAGCAGTTACTCGACAGGGAGGTATGGCTACACCTTC.

CDR3 amino acids: CASSLLDRGRTDTQYF. As DNA, the CDR3 is TGTGCCAGCTCACTTCTTGACAGGGGGCGGACAGATACGCAGTATTTT. This chain connects TRBV18 to TRBJ2-3; 10 nucleotides align to TRBD1. V shed 4 bases, J shed 3 bases, and the junction held 7 bases outside the gene matches. The CDR3 consists of 16 residues. Germline-derived CDR1 and CDR2 are KGHSH and LQKENI.

The chain uses TRBV28 and TRBJ2-7, with 11 bases aligning to TRBD1. The CDR3 runs to 17 residues. J gave up 3 bases and V 3 bases, and 10 bases lay outside the gene matches. Germline assignment: CDR1 MDHEN and CDR2 SYDVKM. CDR3 sequence: CASSFRLGQGADYEQYF. The CDR3 nucleotides read TGTGCCAGCAGTTTTCGTCTCGGACAGGGGGCGGACTACGAGCAGTACTTC.

The chain is built from TRBV7-8 and TRBJ1-2, with D possibly TRBD1 on 5 matching bases. The CDR3 has 13 residues. Between the trimmed V and J ends, which lost 2 bases and 8 bases, there was a span of 12 bases. The germline CDR1 and CDR2 sequences are SGHVS and FQNEAQ. The CDR3 DNA follows: TGTGCCAGCAGCTTACCGACAGAAAAGGGCTACACCTTC. Amino acids: CASSLPTEKGYTF.

The rearrangement joins TRBV2 to TRBJ1-2; tentatively, D is TRBD1 (6 bases). The V gene's germline CDR1 is SNHLY and CDR2 FYNNEI. The CDR3 consists of 14 residues. V was shortened by 6 bases and J by 7 bases, with 18 bases between the two germline ends. CDR3 region: CASSTGYSSVGYTF. CDR3 nucleotide sequence: TGTGCCAGCAGCACAGGGTACAGTTCCGTTGGCTACACCTTC.

This clone was seen just once. The genes are TRBV2 and TRBJ2-7; maybe TRBD1 (6 bases). V was clipped by 2 bases and J by 0 bases, with 11 bases between them. The CDR3 consists of 15 residues. Germline CDR1 SNHLY, CDR2 FYNNEI. The CDR3 region is CASSESGAASYEQYF. Here the CDR3 DNA reads TGTGCCAGCAGTGAATCAGGGGCCGCCTCCTACGAGCAGTACTTC.

The chain recombines TRBV7-3 with TRBJ1-2; D is perhaps TRBD1 (6 bases). The length of the CDR3 is 13 residues. Trimming took 5 bases from V and 5 from J, leaving 12 bases between them. Germline loops: CDR1 SGHTA, CDR2 FQGTGA. The CDR3 protein is CASSPTQGYGYTF. As DNA, the CDR3 is TGTGCCAGCAGCCCAACACAGGGTTATGGCTACACCTTC. The whole variable domain, remainder taken from reference TRBV7-3 and TRBJ1-2, is GAGVSQTPSNKVTEKGKYVELRCDPISGHTALYWYRQSLGQGPEFLIYFQGTGAADDSGLPNDRFFAVRPEGSVSTLKIQRTERGDSAVYLCASSPTQGYGYTFGSGTRLTVV.

The chain employs TRBV5-1 and TRBJ2-7; 10 nucleotides line up with TRBD1. In germline, CDR1 is SGHRS, CDR2 YFSETQ. J gave up 3 bases and V 1 base, and 4 bases lay outside the gene matches. CDR3 length: 15 amino acids. In DNA, the CDR3 is TGCGCCAGCAGCTTGAGGACAGGGGGTGGCTACGAGCAGTACTTC. Protein sequence: CASSLRTGGGYEQYF.

The chain joins TRBV7-9 to TRBJ2-4, with 14 bases matching TRBD2. Germline V lookup: CDR1 SEHNR, CDR2 FQNEAQ (reference sequence). The CDR3 has 15 amino acids. Germline trimming cut 3 bases from V and 5 bases from J; bases unmatched to any gene: 0. Written as DNA, the CDR3 is TGTGCCAGCAGCTTGACTAGCGGGGGGGAAAACATTCAGTACTTC. This encodes CASSLTSGGENIQYF.

In its sample, this clone was seen once. The CDR3 DNA reads TGTGCCAGCAGCTTAGCGGAAGGGGATGGCTACACCTTC. Translation gives CASSLAEGDGYTF. This chain connects TRBV7-8 to TRBJ1-2, with a possible D match to TRBD1 (5 bases). Trimming removed 0 bases from V and 6 bases from J, with 8 bases in between. CDR3 length equals 13 residues. Germline V gene data show CDR1 as SGHVS and CDR2 as FQNEAQ.

The J gene is TRBJ2-2, the V gene TRBV4-1, with 9 bases aligning to TRBD2. The CDR3 extends over 17 amino acids. With V trimmed by 3 bases and J by 2 bases, 7 bases remained unmatched. Germline V gene lookup returns CDR1 MGHRA and CDR2 YSYEKL. CDR3 DNA: TGCGCCAGCAGCCAGAGGGTAGCGGGGGTAAACACCGGGGAGCTGTTTTTT. The encoded protein is CASSQRVAGVNTGELFF.

This clone was recorded a few times. The chain carries TRBV5-4 and TRBJ2-6, with 8 nucleotides matching TRBD1. The V gene end was trimmed by 2 bases and the J gene end by 0 bases; junction bases not matched to a gene: 10. Germline V lookup: CDR1 SGHNT, CDR2 YYREEE (reference sequence). The length of the CDR3 is 19 residues. CDR3 region: CASSFVRDRFFSGANVLTF. The CDR3 DNA is TGTGCCAGCAGCTTTGTGCGGGACAGGTTCTTCTCTGGGGCCAACGTCCTGACTTTC.